This TCR beta chain was recovered during a study of long-term antiretroviral therapy in people with HIV. Study results and limitations: Increased diversity was seen after ART, yet it remained lower than in transplant donor controls.

Concerning this clone: Its matching antigen is unknown.

Germline CDR1 SGHNT, CDR2 YYREEE (reference sequence). Unmatched junction bases numbered 8, after V lost 3 bases and J lost 2 bases. The CDR3 contains 16 residues. Researchers report immunoSEQ v3.0 was run at survey level. Sequencing was performed with immunoSEQ multiplex PCR; in TCRdb, only in-frame clones are kept and a portion is missing. The sample has some 16,000 clones; approximately 84% are singletons. The source material was unsorted PBMCs, sampled 0.5 years after starting antiretroviral therapy. V and J are TRBV5-4 and TRBJ2-4, with 7 bases aligning to TRBD2. This receptor was taken from a woman between 40 and 50 years old with HIV. CDR3 sequence: CASSSREGGPKNIQYF. CDR3 DNA sequence: TGTGCCAGCAGCTCCAGGGAGGGAGGGCCCAAAAACATTCAGTACTTC.